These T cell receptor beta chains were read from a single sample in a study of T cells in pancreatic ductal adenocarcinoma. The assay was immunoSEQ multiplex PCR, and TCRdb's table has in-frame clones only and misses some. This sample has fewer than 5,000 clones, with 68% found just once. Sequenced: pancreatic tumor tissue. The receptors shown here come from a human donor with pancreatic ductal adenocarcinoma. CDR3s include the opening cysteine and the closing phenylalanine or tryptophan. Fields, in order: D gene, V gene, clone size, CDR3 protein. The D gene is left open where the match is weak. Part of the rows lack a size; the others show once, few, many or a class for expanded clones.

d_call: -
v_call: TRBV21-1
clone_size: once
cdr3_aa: CASLRDREYEQYF

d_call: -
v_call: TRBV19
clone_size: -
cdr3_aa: CASTPGRATGELFF

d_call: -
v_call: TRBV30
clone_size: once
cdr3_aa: CAWSQDHNSPLHF

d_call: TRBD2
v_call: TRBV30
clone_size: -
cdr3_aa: CARTRAAGELFF

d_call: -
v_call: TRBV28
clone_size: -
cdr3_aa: CASSLYEKLFF

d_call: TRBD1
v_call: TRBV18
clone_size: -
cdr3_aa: CASSRTGVTEAFF

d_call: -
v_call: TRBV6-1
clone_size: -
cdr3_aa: CASSEAWVNSNQPQHF

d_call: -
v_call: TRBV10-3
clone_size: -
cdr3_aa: CAISNGTQGRAFF

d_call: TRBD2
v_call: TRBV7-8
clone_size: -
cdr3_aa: CASSLGGGRGEETQYF

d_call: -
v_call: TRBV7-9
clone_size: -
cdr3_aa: CASSLAGANVLTF

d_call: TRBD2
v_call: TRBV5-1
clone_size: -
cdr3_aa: CASSFSSPGGGYEQYF

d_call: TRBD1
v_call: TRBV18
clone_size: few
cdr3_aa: CASSSQGVTEAFF

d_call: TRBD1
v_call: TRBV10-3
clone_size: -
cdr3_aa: CATRGTSQGYTF

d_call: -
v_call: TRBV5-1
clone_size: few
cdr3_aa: CASSFFQRPNSPLHF

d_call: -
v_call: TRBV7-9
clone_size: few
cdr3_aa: CASSSIPGGPQPQHF

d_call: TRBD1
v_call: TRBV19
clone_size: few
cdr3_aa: CASSMQGGGETQYF

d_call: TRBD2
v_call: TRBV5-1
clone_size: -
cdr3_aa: CASSIAGAGQETQYF

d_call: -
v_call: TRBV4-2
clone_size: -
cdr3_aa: CASSQDRWGEQYF

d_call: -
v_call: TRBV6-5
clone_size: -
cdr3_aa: CASSDSVQETQYF

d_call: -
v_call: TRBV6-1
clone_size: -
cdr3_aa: CASSEAGQGSGSPLHF

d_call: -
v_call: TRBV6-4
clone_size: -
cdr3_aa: CASSEWQQATNEKLFF

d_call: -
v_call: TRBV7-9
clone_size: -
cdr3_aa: CASSLGARSSYEQYF

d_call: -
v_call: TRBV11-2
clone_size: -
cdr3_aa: CASSFQTGPYTEAFF